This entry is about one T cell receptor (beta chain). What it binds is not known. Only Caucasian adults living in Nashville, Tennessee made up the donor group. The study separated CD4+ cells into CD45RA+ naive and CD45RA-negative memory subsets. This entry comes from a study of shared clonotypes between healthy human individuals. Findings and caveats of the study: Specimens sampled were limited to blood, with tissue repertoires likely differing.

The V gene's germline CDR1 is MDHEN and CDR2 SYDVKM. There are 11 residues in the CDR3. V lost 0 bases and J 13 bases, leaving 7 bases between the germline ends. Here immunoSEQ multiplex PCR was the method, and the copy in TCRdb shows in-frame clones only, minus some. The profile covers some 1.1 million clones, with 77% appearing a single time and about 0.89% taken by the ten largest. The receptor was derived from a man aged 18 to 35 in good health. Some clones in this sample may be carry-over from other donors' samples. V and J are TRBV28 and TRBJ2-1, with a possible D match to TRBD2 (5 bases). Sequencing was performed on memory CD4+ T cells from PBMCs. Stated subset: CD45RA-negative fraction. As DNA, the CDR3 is TGTGCCAGCAGTTTATGGGACTCCCAGTTCTTC. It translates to CASSLWDSQFF.